The clone carrying this TCR beta chain came up a few times. PCR amplification relied on 60 Vbeta primers (plus 13 Jbeta primers). Per the study methods: Later, 80 million or so unique TCR beta chains were counted in an analysis, and about 12 million of them were shared. Method: immunoSEQ multiplex PCR; TCRdb's copy keeps in-frame clones and lacks some. The DNA gave D and trimming, while V, J and clone size come from that table. Of about 77,000 clones listed, roughly 80% are singletons. CDR3 length equals 15 residues. Germline V lookup: CDR1 MNHEY, CDR2 SVGAGI. The V gene lost 7 bases and the J gene lost 7 bases, with 22 bases spanning the gap. The data stem from a study of cytomegalovirus exposure and HLA in healthy donors.

This receptor was identified in a man aged 35 to 55 in good health and CMV-seronegative. This chain connects TRBV6-5 to TRBJ1-1; TRBD1 might be the D (6 bases). The source material was PBMCs. In DNA, the CDR3 is TGTGCCAGCATCTCAGAGACAGGAAAATGGGGTGAAGCTTTCTTT. Its translation is CASISETGKWGEAFF.